The next 5 T cell receptor beta chains were all read from a single sample in a study of blood T cell repertoires in COVID-19. Profiling relied on immunoSEQ multiplex PCR, and the TCRdb table lists in-frame clones only, not all of them. The sample shows tens of thousands of clones, around 88% of them seen only once. The sequenced material came from peripheral blood. The receptors shown here come from a woman aged 55-69 years with COVID-19, enrolled during active disease.

Here the CDR3 DNA reads TGTGCCAGCAGCCTAGGACCGGGTGGCAATCAGCCCCAGCATTTT. Amino acid sequence: CASSLGPGGNQPQHF. The V gene is TRBV7-8, the J gene TRBJ1-5; D is undetermined. CDR3 length equals 15 residues. Germline-derived CDR1 and CDR2 are SGHVS and FQNEAQ. V was trimmed by 5 bases and J by 2 bases, leaving 13 bases between them.

The chain combines TRBV6-2 or TRBV6-3 with TRBJ1-2, with 7 nucleotides matching TRBD1. There are 18 residues in the CDR3. The germline V gene encodes CDR1 MNHEY and CDR2 SVGEGT. V trimming: 2 bases; J trimming: 2 bases; junction bases outside the gene matches: 14. CDR3 nucleotides: TGTGCCAGCAGTTACGAGGGGGCGCGTCTCGATTCAAACTATGGCTACACCTTC. Protein sequence: CASSYEGARLDSNYGYTF.

The J gene is TRBJ2-1, the V gene TRBV5-1, with 12 positions matching TRBD2. The CDR3 contains 20 residues. CDR1 is SGHRS and CDR2 is YFSETQ in the germline V gene. The J segment lost 0 bases and the V segment lost 0 bases, leaving 10 bases of the junction unmatched. The DNA for the CDR3 is TGCGCCAGCAGCTTGGCCCTGGCACTAGCGGGGGGCGGCTCCTACAATGAGCAGTTCTTC. This translates into CASSLALALAGGGSYNEQFF.

The chain couples TRBV11-2 to TRBJ2-3, with TRBD1 matching 8 bases. The CDR3 contains 14 residues. J was trimmed by 4 bases and V by 5 bases; bases with no gene match: 5. The germline gives CDR1 SGHAT, CDR2 FQNNGV. CDR3 sequence: CASSTGQGPDTQYF. In DNA form, the CDR3 reads TGTGCCAGCAGCACCGGACAGGGCCCAGATACGCAGTATTTT. The complete variable domain, with remaining parts taken from reference TRBV11-2 and TRBJ2-3, reads EAGVAQSPRYKIIEKRQSVAFWCNPISGHATLYWYQQILGQGPKLLIQFQNNGVVDDSQLPKDRFSAERLKGVDSTLKIQPAKLEDSAVYLCASSTGQGPDTQYFGPGTRLTVL.

About this clone itself: The sample has other DNA sequences that encode this CDR3 too. The chain employs TRBV2 and TRBJ1-2; 7 bases line up with TRBD1. The length of the CDR3 is 13 residues. The ends lost 5 bases at V and 7 bases at J; junction bases unmatched: 7. CDR1 SNHLY and CDR2 FYNNEI come from the germline V gene. In DNA form, the CDR3 reads TGTGCCAGCAGTCCCGAGGGGGCGCGTGGCTACACCTTC. It yields the protein CASSPEGARGYTF.